This T cell receptor (beta chain) was identified during a study of tumor-infiltrating lymphocytes in primary liver carcinoma (dated by TCRdb to about 2017). The study in broad terms: The five patients, three men and two women aged 30 to 69 years, had hepatocellular carcinoma (four) or combined HCC and intrahepatic cholangiocarcinoma (one). The tumors of the five patients were staged as T1-T3 N0M0, with maximum diameters ranging from about 4 to 11 cm. Each sample produced about 3.65 to 7.5 million productive TCRbeta reads, and read depth showed no significant difference between tissue types. Across five regions of each liver tumor, along with adjacent normal tissue and blood, the study brought together TCRbeta repertoire sequencing, expression microarrays and whole-exome sequencing. TCRbeta repertoire sequencing covered 35 specimens from 5 patients: 25 or so tumor regions, 5 adjacent noncancerous liver tissues and 5 peripheral blood samples. To link TCRbeta repertoire diversity to the local molecular phenotype, the 20 to 25 tumor region samples were profiled with Agilent mRNA microarrays. High reproducibility was observed for the technical replicate repertoires, with mean shared-clone rates near 0.89 and correlation coefficients above 0.95.

Study-level results and caveats: Only about 7.5-24% of top clones were found in all five regions of a tumor, suggesting spatial heterogeneity of tumor-infiltrating T cells. Only the TCR beta chain was sequenced, which likely underestimates true repertoire diversity because unpaired alpha chains were not captured. Since the samples were bulk and unsorted, there was no way to compare CD4+ and CD8+ T cell repertoires. The top 250 clones accounted for a significantly greater share of the repertoire in tumors than in blood (p = 0.039). Only a few patients were included in the study, and the authors note that the findings should be validated in a larger study. Repertoire overlap was higher between tumor regions (mean around 36%) than tumor-adjacent (approximately 17%) or tumor-blood (about 14%) pairs, consistent with antigen-driven expansion.

Starting from 500 to 600 ng total RNA, TCRbeta-specific cDNA was produced by reverse transcription with a constant-region primer and ProtoScript II reverse transcriptase. TCRbeta libraries were built with three nested multiplex PCR rounds, a slightly modified ARM-PCR procedure. Multiplex TRBV1-TRBV30 forward primers and a Cbeta reverse primer were used in the first two PCR rounds, each of which was run for around 10 cycles. Sample barcodes and Illumina adapters were added in a final 25-cycle PCR with Deep VentR polymerase. Before sequencing, amplicons between 200 and 500 bp were purified from gel using a QIAquick gel extraction kit. TCRbeta amplicons were sequenced on an Illumina HiSeq 2500 with 250-bp paired-end reads. Per the source publication's procedure: Quality trimming of reads was performed with Trimmomatic v0.33, and paired reads were merged with FLASH v1.2.11 so that full CDR3 sequences could be recovered. MiGEC v1.2.1b assigned V, D and J germline segments to the rearranged TCRbeta sequences. Clonotype statistics and Shannon-Wiener diversity indices were calculated with VDJtools v1.0.0. To reduce sampling bias, subsequent analyses other than the diversity analysis used only the 250 most abundant clonotypes in each sample. Starting from the raw public reads, TCRdb applied fastp trimming at Q25, assembled clones with MiXCR and retained in-frame beta chains. Entries are consolidated by CDR3 protein sequence, retaining the most common genes and DNA. These V and J calls rely on TCRdb rather than the paper's analysis. The sample table contains tens of thousands of distinct CDR3 sequences; only one count was recorded for around three quarters of them. The ten most abundant clones make up around 25% of the sample.

In regard to this clonotype: Which antigen it targets is not known. A read error may explain this, as a much larger clone is one base away.

V is pared back by 8 bases and J by 1 base, with 9 bases lying between the germline termini. The CDR3 covers 13 residues, taking in both the cysteine and the phenylalanine. Of the read, only the CDR3 DNA is kept; its 39 bases are in frame from base 1. The germline V gene encodes CDR1 MDHEN and CDR2 SYDVKM. Without any cell sorting, total RNA and DNA were extracted together from approximately 22-30 mg of bulk tissue using the AllPrep DNA/RNA mini kit. Surgical resection was performed in China between November 2015 and early 2016 on roughly 5 patients with histopathologically diagnosed primary liver carcinoma. Patients had chronic HBV infection and were treatment-naive at sampling. Five spatially separated regions were sampled from each tumor: the superior, inferior, left-lateral and right-lateral poles, plus the tumor centre. According to histology, viable tumor cells made up more than 85% of every tumor sample. Fresh tumor and adjacent tissue pieces were bisected, with one half stored in RNAlater at -80 degrees C and the other half sent for histology.

The sequenced material came from liver tumor tissue from sampling region 2. In light of the paper, this sample's cell subset or site label describes: tumor region T2, inferior pole. This receptor was identified in a man aged 40-49 years with primary liver carcinoma and hepatitis B virus infection. The rearrangement joined TRBV28 to TRBJ2-1, with the D gene not confidently named. The nucleotides are TGTGCCAGCCTAACAGTATCCTACAATGAGCAGTTCTTC. It codes for CASLTVSYNEQFF.